This T cell receptor (beta chain) was recovered during a study of blood T cell repertoires in COVID-19. Whole-study context: T cells, B-cell-depleted T cells, or PBMCs supplied cDNA or gDNA.

The study drew participants aged about 18 to 89 years from some 25 US areas. Participants' reported clinical history set cohort assignment. The study recruited exposed participants who had met a COVID-19 case within 2 weeks before entry. Produced via immunoSEQ multiplex PCR; TCRdb's table is partial and in-frame only. The sample carries approximately 340,000 clones, roughly 90% recorded once. With V trimmed by 5 bases and J by 6 bases, 9 bases remained unmatched. The CDR3 is made up of 15 amino acids. The germline gives CDR1 SGHRS, CDR2 YFSETQ. V gene TRBV5-1 combines with J gene TRBJ2-1; 9 bases are a match to TRBD2. The clonotype comes from a middle-aged woman who had been exposed to COVID-19. The sequencing sample was made of PBMCs or T cells enriched from blood (not recorded which). Here the CDR3 reads CASRVGTSTSNEQFF. The CDR3 DNA reads TGCGCCAGCAGAGTTGGGACTAGCACTTCCAATGAGCAGTTCTTC.